Listed here are 17 T cell receptor beta chains from one sample, sequenced in a study of cytomegalovirus exposure and HLA in healthy donors. TCRdb's copy holds only in-frame clones and misses some; the assay was immunoSEQ multiplex PCR. This sample has 200,000 to 250,000 clones, with 80% to 90% found just once. Sequenced sample: PBMCs. The receptors here all came from a young woman in good health and CMV-seronegative.

This rearrangement joins TRBV12-5 to TRBJ2-3; 8 bases are a match to TRBD2. The CDR3 contains 16 residues. V was clipped by 5 bases and J by 6 bases; unmatched bases: 13. CDR1 is LGHNT, CDR2 FRNRAP, per germline. The CDR3 reads CASGTSTSGNADTQYF. The CDR3 DNA is TGTGCTAGTGGTACCTCTACTAGCGGCAACGCGGATACGCAGTATTTT.

A single count supports this clone. Within the sample, other DNA sequences also encode this same CDR3. The chain combines TRBV2 with TRBJ2-7; 8 bases line up with TRBD2. CDR1 and CDR2 from the germline V gene are SNHLY and FYNNEI. The V and J ends lost 6 bases and 4 bases, in that order; junction bases with no gene match: 8. This CDR3 region has 14 residues. The CDR3 nucleotides are TGTGCCAGCAGGACCGGGACTAGGGGTTACGAGCAGTACTTC. This encodes CASRTGTRGYEQYF.

This clone was seen a single time. V usage is TRBV19 and J usage is TRBJ1-2; 9 bases fit TRBD1. CDR1 and CDR2 (germline): LNHDA, SQIVND (reference sequence). Trimming at V came to 4 bases and at J to 8 bases, leaving 11 bases not matched to a gene. This CDR3 contains 15 residues. The CDR3 DNA reads TGTGCCAGTAGTACTTCGGGACAGGGTTTCTTAGGCTACACCTTC. It encodes CASSTSGQGFLGYTF.

The chain employs TRBV29-1 and TRBJ2-5, with TRBD2 matching over 12 bases. The trim removed 6 bases at V and 4 bases at J, leaving 9 bases unmatched. The CDR3 is 15 residues long. Per the germline V gene, CDR1 is SQVTM and CDR2 is ANQGSEA. CDR3 protein: CSVYTSGRRGETQYF. The DNA of the CDR3 is TGCAGCGTCTACACTAGCGGGAGGAGAGGAGAGACCCAGTACTTC.

The chain uses TRBV4-2 and TRBJ2-1; the D gene is possibly TRBD2 (6 bases). There are 15 residues in the CDR3. V shed 1 base and J shed 3 bases, with 10 bases lying between them. The germline V gene encodes CDR1 LGHNA and CDR2 YNFKEQ. CDR3 residues: CASSQGDGGYNEQFF. As DNA, the CDR3 is TGTGCCAGCAGCCAAGGCGACGGGGGCTACAATGAGCAGTTCTTC.

This clone occurred a few times. The V and J genes are TRBV6-1 and TRBJ1-1; D perhaps matches TRBD1 (5 bases). This CDR3 has 15 residues. V dropped 3 bases and J dropped 10 bases, with 21 bases sitting between them. From germline, CDR1 is MNHNS and CDR2 SASEGT. The CDR3 nucleotides are TGTGCCAGCAGTGATCGGCTGAGGCGGACCGGGGGAGCTTTCTTT. As protein: CASSDRLRRTGGAFF.

The chain has TRBV30 and TRBJ2-3; D possibly corresponds to TRBD1 (5 bases). Per germline, CDR1 GTSNPN and CDR2 SVGIG (reference sequence). The ends were cut back, 0 bases at V and 2 bases at J, with 9 bases in the middle. The CDR3 spans 14 residues. In DNA, the CDR3 is TGTGCCTGGAGTGTGGGGCGGTCCACAGATACGCAGTATTTT. This translates into CAWSVGRSTDTQYF.

The chain employs TRBV9 and TRBJ2-2, with 10 bases identical to TRBD2. CDR1 SGDLS and CDR2 YYNGEE come from the germline V gene. V trimming: 6 bases; J trimming: 4 bases; junction bases outside the gene matches: 21. The CDR3 has 20 amino acids. This CDR3 reads CASIQLGQYLAGVFTGELFF. Here the CDR3 DNA reads TGTGCCAGCATACAGTTGGGACAGTATCTAGCGGGAGTCTTCACCGGGGAGCTGTTTTTT.

The rearrangement links TRBV11-2 to TRBJ2-7; 12 bases are shared with TRBD2. V was clipped by 5 bases and J by 6 bases; unmatched bases: 8. CDR3 length: 15 amino acids. CDR1 is SGHAT, CDR2 FQNNGV, per germline. CDR3 sequence reads: CASSLLAGGPGEQYF. CDR3 coding DNA: TGTGCCAGCAGCCTTCTAGCGGGAGGGCCCGGCGAGCAGTACTTC. Drawing the rest from reference TRBV11-2 and TRBJ2-7, the complete variable domain is EAGVAQSPRYKIIEKRQSVAFWCNPISGHATLYWYQQILGQGPKLLIQFQNNGVVDDSQLPKDRFSAERLKGVDSTLKIQPAKLEDSAVYLCASSLLAGGPGEQYFGPGTRLTVT.

The chain is built from TRBV6-5 and TRBJ1-2; D is unresolved. With 7 bases removed from V and 2 bases from J, the gap between germline ends came to 11 bases. This CDR3 has 13 amino acids. Germline-derived CDR1 and CDR2 are MNHEY and SVGAGI. DNA of the CDR3: TGTGCCAGCATTGGCAGATACAACTATGGCTACACCTTC. Its translation is CASIGRYNYGYTF.

The chain combines TRBV28 with TRBJ1-3; a possible D gene is TRBD1 (6 bases). Trimming took 3 bases from V and 0 from J, leaving 15 bases between them. CDR1 and CDR2 from the germline V gene are MDHEN and SYDVKM. This CDR3 has 17 residues. CDR3 nucleotides: TGTGCCAGCAGTTTTAAGGTTGGGGGCCTCTCTGGAAACACCATATATTTT. The encoded protein is CASSFKVGGLSGNTIYF.

V is TRBV28 and J is TRBJ1-2; D not certain. This CDR3 has 16 residues. V was cut by 2 bases and J by 9 bases, with 22 bases left in between. Germline V lookup: CDR1 MDHEN, CDR2 SYDVKM. The CDR3 is CASSLIAKGGYISYTF. The CDR3 bases are TGTGCCAGCAGTTTAATAGCGAAGGGTGGATACATCAGCTACACCTTC.

This clone was counted once. The chain combines TRBV2 with TRBJ2-7; 9 bases fit TRBD1. Germline V lookup: CDR1 SNHLY, CDR2 FYNNEI. The CDR3 has 15 amino acids. V lost 1 base to trimming and J lost 3 bases; unmatched junction nucleotides: 4. The CDR3 DNA is TGTGCCAGCAGTGAAGGGACAGGGGCTATCTACGAGCAGTACTTC. Its protein product is CASSEGTGAIYEQYF.

V and J are TRBV11-2 and TRBJ2-7, with 10 nucleotides matching TRBD1. The V segment lost 1 base and the J segment 4 bases; nucleotides outside the gene matches: 7. This CDR3 has 16 residues. Germline lookup yields CDR1 SGHAT and CDR2 FQNNGV. This CDR3 is CASSLVWMGQGYEQYF. As DNA, the CDR3 is TGTGCCAGCAGCTTAGTCTGGATGGGACAGGGGTACGAGCAGTACTTC.

CDR3 sequence: CASSYISGIGTGELFF. The DNA for the CDR3 is TGTGCCAGCAGCTACATTAGCGGGATCGGGACCGGGGAGCTGTTTTTT. The chain combines TRBV7-6 with TRBJ2-2; TRBD2 matches at 8 bases. Germline V gives CDR1 SGHVS, CDR2 FNYEAQ. The CDR3 is 16 amino acids. V dropped 4 bases and J dropped 5; count of bases not matched to a gene: 9.

The chain links TRBV7-2 to TRBJ2-1, with 13 nucleotides matching TRBD2. Germline CDR1 SGHTA, CDR2 FQGNSA. V lost 2 bases, J lost 5 bases, and 3 bases stayed unmatched. The CDR3 length is 16 residues. CDR3 sequence: CASSLTSGREHNEQFF. The CDR3 nucleotides are TGTGCCAGCAGCTTAACTAGCGGGAGGGAGCACAATGAGCAGTTCTTC.

The chain uses TRBV27 and TRBJ1-2, with 7 bases that match TRBD1. V lost 4 bases, J lost 4 bases, and 3 bases stayed unmatched. CDR1 is MNHEY and CDR2 is SMNVEV in the germline V gene (reference sequence). This CDR3 has 13 amino acids. This chain's CDR3 is CASSSQGSYGYTF. The CDR3 nucleotides read TGTGCCAGCAGTTCACAGGGGAGCTATGGCTACACCTTC.